The clone carrying this T cell receptor (beta chain) was detected many times. Its antigen remains unidentified. The CDR3 has 12 residues. The germline V and J ends were trimmed by 7 bases and 6 bases, with 11 bases remaining between them. The sample belongs to a study of T cell repertoires in cytomegalovirus infection. Via MiXCR, TCRdb re-called the reads, giving one row per CDR3 protein. This table has roughly 280,000 distinct CDR3 sequences, 20% to 25% appearing once. The material was cultured PBMCs, obtained from culture after CMV antigen stimulation. This TCR derives from a human donor in good health (CMV status not recorded). Some clones in this sample may be carry-over from other donors' samples. The rearrangement uses TRBV12-3 or TRBV12-4 and TRBJ2-3; maybe TRBD2 (7 bases). This chain's CDR3 is CASTEGGDTQYF. CDR3 bases: TGTGCCAGCACCGAGGGGGGGGATACGCAGTATTTT.